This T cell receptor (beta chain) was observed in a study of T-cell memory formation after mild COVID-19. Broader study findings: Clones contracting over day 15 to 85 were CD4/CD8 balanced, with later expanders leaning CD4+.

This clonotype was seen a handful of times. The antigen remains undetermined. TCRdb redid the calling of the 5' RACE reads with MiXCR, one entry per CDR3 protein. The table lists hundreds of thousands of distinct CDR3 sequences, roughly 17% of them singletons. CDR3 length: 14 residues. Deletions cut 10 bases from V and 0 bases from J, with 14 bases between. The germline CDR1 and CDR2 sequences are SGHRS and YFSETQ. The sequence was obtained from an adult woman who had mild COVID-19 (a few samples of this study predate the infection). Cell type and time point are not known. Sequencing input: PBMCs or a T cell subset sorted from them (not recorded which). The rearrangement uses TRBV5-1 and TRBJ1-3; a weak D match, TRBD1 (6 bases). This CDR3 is CASQGGNSGNTIYF. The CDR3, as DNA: TGCGCCTCCCAAGGGGGAAACTCTGGAAACACCATATATTTT.